This entry describes one TCR beta chain. The assay was immunoSEQ multiplex PCR, and TCRdb's table has in-frame clones only and misses some. The table lists fewer than 30,000 clones, roughly three quarters of them singletons. V lost 2 bases, J lost 4 bases, and 7 bases stayed unmatched. CDR3 size: 16 residues. Germline CDR1 reads SGHVS; CDR2 reads FNYEAQ. The sample is drawn from a study of OX40 agonist ivuxolimab in advanced cancers. Study overall: At 82.7% male, the cohort had a mean age of around 56 years, ranging from roughly 20 to 79.

The chain carries TRBV7-6 and TRBJ2-7; 11 nucleotides align to TRBD1. This specimen consisted of CD4+ or CD8+ T cells sorted from blood, obtained in a trial of the OX40 agonist ivuxolimab. This clonotype was sampled from an adult with an advanced solid tumor such as melanoma, head and neck, liver or kidney cancer. In DNA form, the CDR3 reads TGTGCCAGCAGCTTACTCTGGGGACAGGGGGAATACGAGCAGTACTTC. This encodes CASSLLWGQGEYEQYF.